This TCR beta chain was recovered during a study of blood T cell repertoires in COVID-19. Study-wide context: Acute and convalescent COVID-19 specimens originated in the United States, Italy and Spain. Nucleic acid was either cDNA or gDNA, and it came from T cells, B-cell-depleted T cells, or PBMCs.

In the original processing: The authors estimated nucleated cell counts from reference gene primer amplification. Sequencing was performed with immunoSEQ multiplex PCR; in TCRdb, only in-frame clones are kept and a portion is missing. V, J and clone size derive from that table, while D and trimming were established from the DNA sequence. The table shows some 76,000 clones, with approximately 90% occurring only once. Trimming cost V 4 bases and J 8 bases; bases outside gene matches: 6. There are 13 residues in the CDR3. Germline V gives CDR1 MNHEY, CDR2 SMNVEV (reference sequence). This sequence joins TRBV27 and TRBJ1-2; 8 nucleotides match TRBD1. The sequenced material came from peripheral blood. The source is a man between 60 and 75 years old with acute or convalescent COVID-19. As DNA, the CDR3 is TGTGCCAGCAGTTCCCTAGACAGGGGAGGCTACACCTTC. Encoded protein: CASSSLDRGGYTF.